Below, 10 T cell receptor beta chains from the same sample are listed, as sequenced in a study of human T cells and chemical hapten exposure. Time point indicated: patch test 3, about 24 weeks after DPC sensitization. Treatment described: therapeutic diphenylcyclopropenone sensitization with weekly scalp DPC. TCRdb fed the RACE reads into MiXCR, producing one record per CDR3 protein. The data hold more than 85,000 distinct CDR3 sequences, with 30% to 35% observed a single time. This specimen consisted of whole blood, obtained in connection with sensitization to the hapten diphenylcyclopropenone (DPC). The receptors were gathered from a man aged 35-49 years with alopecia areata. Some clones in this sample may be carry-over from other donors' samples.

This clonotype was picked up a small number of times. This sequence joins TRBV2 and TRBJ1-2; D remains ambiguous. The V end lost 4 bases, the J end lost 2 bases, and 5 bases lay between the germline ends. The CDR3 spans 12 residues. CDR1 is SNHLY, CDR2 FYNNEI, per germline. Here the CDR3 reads CASSGLNYGYTF. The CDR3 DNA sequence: TGTGCCAGCAGTGGGCTGAACTATGGCTACACCTTC.

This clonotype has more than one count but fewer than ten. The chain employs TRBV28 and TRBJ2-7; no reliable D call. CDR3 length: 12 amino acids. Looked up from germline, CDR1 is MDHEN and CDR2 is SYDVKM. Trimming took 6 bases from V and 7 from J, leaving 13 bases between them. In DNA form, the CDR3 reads TGTGCCAGCAGCGGACGGGTTTCAGAGCAGTACTTC. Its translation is CASSGRVSEQYF.

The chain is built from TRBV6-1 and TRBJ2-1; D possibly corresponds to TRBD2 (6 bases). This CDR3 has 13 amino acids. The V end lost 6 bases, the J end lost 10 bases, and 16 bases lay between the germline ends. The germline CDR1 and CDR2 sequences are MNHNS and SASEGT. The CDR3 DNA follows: TGTGCCAGCAGAGCAAGCGGGTTGGGGGAGCAGTTCTTC. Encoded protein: CASRASGLGEQFF.

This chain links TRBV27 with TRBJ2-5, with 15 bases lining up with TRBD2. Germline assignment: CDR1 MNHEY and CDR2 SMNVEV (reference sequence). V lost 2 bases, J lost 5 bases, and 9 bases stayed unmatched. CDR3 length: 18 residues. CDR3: CASSLRYSGTSGRETQYF. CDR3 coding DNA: TGTGCCAGCAGTTTACGATACTCCGGGACTAGCGGGAGGGAGACCCAGTACTTC.

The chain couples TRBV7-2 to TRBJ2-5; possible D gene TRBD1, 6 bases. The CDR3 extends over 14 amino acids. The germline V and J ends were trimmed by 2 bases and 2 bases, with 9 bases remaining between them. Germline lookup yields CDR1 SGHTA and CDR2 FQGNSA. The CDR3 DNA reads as TGTGCCAGCAGCTTATTGGGGGCTCAAGAGACCCAGTACTTC. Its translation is CASSLLGAQETQYF.

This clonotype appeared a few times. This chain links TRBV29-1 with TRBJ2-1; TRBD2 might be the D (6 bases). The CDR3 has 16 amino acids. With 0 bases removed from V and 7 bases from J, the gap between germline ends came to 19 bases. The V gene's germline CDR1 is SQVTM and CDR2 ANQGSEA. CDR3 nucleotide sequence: TGCAGCGTTGAAGATACCCCTAGCGTAAAGGGTAATGAGCAGTTCTTC. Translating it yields CSVEDTPSVKGNEQFF.

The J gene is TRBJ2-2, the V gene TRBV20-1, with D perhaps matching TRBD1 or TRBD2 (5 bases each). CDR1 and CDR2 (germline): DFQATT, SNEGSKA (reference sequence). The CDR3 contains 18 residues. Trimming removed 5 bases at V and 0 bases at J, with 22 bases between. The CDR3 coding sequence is TGCAGTGCTCAGAAGCCGGCCGGGACCGACGCGAACACCGGGGAGCTGTTTTTT. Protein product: CSAQKPAGTDANTGELFF.

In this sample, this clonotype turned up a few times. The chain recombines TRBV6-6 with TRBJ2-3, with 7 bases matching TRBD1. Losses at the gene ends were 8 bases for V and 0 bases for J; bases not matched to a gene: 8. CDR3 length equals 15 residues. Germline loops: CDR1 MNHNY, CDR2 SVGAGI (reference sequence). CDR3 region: CASGMTGFSTDTQYF. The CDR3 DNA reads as TGTGCCAGCGGGATGACAGGGTTCAGCACAGATACGCAGTATTTT.

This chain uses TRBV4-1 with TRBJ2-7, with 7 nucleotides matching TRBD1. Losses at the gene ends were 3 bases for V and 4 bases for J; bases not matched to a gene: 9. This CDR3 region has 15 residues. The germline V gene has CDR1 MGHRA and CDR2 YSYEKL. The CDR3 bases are TGCGCCAGCAGCCAGGACCCGGGACAGCCTTACGAGCAGTACGTC. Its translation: CASSQDPGQPYEQYV.

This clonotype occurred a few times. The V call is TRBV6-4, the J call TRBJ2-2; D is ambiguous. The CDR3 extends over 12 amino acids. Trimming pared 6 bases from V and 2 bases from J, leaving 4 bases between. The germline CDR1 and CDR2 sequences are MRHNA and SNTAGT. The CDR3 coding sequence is TGTGCCAGCAGGGATAACACCGGGGAGCTGTTTTTT. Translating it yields CASRDNTGELFF.